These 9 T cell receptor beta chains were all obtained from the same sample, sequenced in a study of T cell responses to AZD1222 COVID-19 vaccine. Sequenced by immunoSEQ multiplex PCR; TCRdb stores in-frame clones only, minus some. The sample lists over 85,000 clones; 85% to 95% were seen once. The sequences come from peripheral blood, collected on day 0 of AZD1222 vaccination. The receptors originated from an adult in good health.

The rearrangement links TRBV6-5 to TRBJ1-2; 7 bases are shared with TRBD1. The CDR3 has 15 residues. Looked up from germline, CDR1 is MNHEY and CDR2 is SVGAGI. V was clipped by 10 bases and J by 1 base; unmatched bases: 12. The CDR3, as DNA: TGTGCCACCAGGGGGATCGACGGCATTAACTATGGCTACACCTTC. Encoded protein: CATRGIDGINYGYTF.

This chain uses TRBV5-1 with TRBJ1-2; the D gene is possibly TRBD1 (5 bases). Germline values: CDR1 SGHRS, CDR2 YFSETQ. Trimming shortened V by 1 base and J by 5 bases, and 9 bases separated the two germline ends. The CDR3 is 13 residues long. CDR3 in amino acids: CASSLIRQYGYTF. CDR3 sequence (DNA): TGCGCCAGCAGCTTGATCCGACAGTATGGCTACACCTTC.

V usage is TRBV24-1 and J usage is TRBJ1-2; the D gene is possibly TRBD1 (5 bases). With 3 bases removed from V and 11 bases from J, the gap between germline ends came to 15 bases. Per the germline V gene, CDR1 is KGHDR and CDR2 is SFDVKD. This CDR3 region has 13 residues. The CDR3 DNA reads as TGTGCCACCAGTGATGGGGCCTCGGCTCAGTACACCTTC. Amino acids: CATSDGASAQYTF.

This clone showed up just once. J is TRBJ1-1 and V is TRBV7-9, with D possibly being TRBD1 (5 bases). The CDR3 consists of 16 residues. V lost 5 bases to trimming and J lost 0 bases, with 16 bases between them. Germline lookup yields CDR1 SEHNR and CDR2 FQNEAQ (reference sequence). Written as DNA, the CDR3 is TGTGCCAGCAGCCACGGGGTGGGGCTCATGAACACTGAAGCTTTCTTT. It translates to CASSHGVGLMNTEAFF.

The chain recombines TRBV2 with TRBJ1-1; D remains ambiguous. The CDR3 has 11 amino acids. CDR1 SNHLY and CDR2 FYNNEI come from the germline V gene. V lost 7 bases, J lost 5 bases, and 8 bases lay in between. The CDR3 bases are TGTGCCAGCAACCGGTGGACTGAAGCTTTCTTT. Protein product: CASNRWTEAFF. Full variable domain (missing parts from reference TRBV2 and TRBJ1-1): EPEVTQTPSHQVTQMGQEVILRCVPISNHLYFYWYRQILGQKVEFLVSFYNNEISEKSEIFDDQFSVERPDGSNFTLKIRSTKLEDSAMYFCASNRWTEAFFGQGTRLTVV.

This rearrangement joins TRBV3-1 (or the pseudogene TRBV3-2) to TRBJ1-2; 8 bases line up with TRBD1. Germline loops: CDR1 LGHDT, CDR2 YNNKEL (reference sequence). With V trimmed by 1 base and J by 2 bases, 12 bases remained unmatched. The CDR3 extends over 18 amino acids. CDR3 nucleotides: TGTGCCAGCAGCCAAGCCGCACGCTCAGGGGGCATCAACTATGGCTACACCTTC. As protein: CASSQAARSGGINYGYTF.

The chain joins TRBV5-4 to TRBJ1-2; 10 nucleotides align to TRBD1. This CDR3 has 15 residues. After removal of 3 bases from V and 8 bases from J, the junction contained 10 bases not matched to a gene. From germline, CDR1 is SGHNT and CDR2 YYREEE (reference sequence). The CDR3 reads CASSSVRGQGVGYTF. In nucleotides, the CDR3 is TGTGCCAGCAGCTCGGTCCGTGGACAGGGGGTCGGCTACACCTTC.

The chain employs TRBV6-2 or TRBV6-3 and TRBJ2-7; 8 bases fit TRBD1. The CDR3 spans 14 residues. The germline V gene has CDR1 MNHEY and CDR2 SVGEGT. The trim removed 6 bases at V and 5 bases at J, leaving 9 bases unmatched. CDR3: CASSTMDRVDEQYF. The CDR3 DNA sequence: TGTGCCAGCAGCACCATGGACAGGGTAGACGAGCAGTACTTC.

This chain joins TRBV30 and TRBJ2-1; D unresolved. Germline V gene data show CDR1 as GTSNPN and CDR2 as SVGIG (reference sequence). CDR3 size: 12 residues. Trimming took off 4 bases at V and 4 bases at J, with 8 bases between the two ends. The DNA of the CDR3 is TGTGCCTGGAAGGGTGTGTACAATGAGCAGTTCTTC. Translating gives CAWKGVYNEQFF. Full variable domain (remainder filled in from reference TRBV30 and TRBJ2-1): SQTIHQWPATLVQPVGSPLSLECTVEGTSNPNLYWYRQAAGRGLQLLFYSVGIGQISSEVPQNLSASRPQDRQFILSSKKLLLSDSGFYLCAWKGVYNEQFFGPGTRLTVL.